The sequence of this T cell receptor (beta chain) was determined in a study of HIV-infected patients and healthy controls. V lost 5 bases, J lost 3 bases, and 8 bases stayed unmatched. The CDR3 runs to 15 residues. CDR1 and CDR2 from the germline V gene are SEHNR and FQNEAQ (reference sequence). All unsorted peripheral T cells were captured because whole blood was used without fractionation. Alpha and beta constant-region primers primed reverse transcription of around 500 ng RNA. Alpha and beta chain libraries were made separately by chain-specific third strand synthesis with multiplexing indices. One primer pair amplified all rearrangements per chain; each cDNA got molecular barcodes. Each molecule carried a 12-nucleotide identifier made of two joined random hexamers added before amplification. MiXCR, applied by TCRdb to the 5' RACE reads, yields one record per CDR3 protein. This sample has approximately 11,000 distinct CDR3 sequences, with 4.5% to 5.5% found just once.

This clonotype showed up many times. The rearrangement links TRBV7-9 to TRBJ2-3; 7 bases line up with TRBD1. The specimen was blood. This clonotype was sampled from an adult in good health. The CDR3 sequence is CASSAHRGVTDTQYF. The CDR3 coding sequence is TGTGCCAGCAGCGCACACAGGGGAGTAACAGATACGCAGTATTTT.